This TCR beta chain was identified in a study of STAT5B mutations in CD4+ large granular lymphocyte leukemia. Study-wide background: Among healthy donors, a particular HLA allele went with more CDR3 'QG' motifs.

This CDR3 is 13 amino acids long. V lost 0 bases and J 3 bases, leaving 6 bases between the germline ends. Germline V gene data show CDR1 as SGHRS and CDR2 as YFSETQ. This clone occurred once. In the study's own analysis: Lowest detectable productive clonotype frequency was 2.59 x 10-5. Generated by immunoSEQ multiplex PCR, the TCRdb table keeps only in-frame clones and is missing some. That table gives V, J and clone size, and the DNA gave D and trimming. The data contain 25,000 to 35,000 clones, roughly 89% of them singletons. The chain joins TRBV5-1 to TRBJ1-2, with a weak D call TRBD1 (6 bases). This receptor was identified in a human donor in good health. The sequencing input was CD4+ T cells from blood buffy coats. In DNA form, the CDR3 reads TGCGCCAGCAGCTTGGACAGGGACTATGGCTACACCTTC. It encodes CASSLDRDYGYTF. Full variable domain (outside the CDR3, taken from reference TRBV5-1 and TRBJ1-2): KAGVTQTPRYLIKTRGQQVTLSCSPISGHRSVSWYQQTPGQGLQFLFEYFSETQRNKGNFPGRFSGRQFSNSRSEMNVSTLELGDSALYLCASSLDRDYGYTFGSGTRLTVV.